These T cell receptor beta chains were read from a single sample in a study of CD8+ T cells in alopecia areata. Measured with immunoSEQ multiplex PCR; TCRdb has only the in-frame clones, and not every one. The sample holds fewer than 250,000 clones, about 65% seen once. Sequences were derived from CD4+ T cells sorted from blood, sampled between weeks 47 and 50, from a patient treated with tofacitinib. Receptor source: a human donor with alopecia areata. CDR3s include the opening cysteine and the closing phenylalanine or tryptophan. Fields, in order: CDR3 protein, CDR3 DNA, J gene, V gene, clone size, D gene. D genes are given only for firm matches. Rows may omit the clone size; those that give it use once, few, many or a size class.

CDR3aa: CASSSNYEQYF
CDR3nt: TGTGCCAGCTCGTCAAACTACGAGCAGTACTTC
j_gene: TRBJ2-7
v_gene: TRBV6-6
abundance: .
d_gene: .

CDR3aa: CAISTGGNSGANVLTF
CDR3nt: TGTGCCATCAGTACAGGGGGCAACTCTGGGGCCAACGTCCTGACTTTC
j_gene: TRBJ2-6
v_gene: TRBV10-3
abundance: few
d_gene: TRBD1

CDR3aa: CASSEVAKNIQYF
CDR3nt: TGTGCCAGCTCCGAGGTAGCCAAAAACATTCAGTACTTC
j_gene: TRBJ2-4
v_gene: TRBV6-1
abundance: many
d_gene: .

CDR3aa: CAWRVTGTGVHGYTF
CDR3nt: TGTGCCTGGAGAGTTACCGGGACAGGGGTGCATGGCTACACCTTC
j_gene: TRBJ1-2
v_gene: TRBV30
abundance: .
d_gene: TRBD1

CDR3aa: CASSHDTGIQYF
CDR3nt: TGCGCCAGCAGTCACGACACAGGCATTCAGTACTTC
j_gene: TRBJ2-4
v_gene: TRBV5-1
abundance: once
d_gene: .

CDR3aa: CAINWDKNSPLHF
CDR3nt: TGTGCCATCAATTGGGACAAAAATTCACCCCTCCACTTT
j_gene: TRBJ1-6
v_gene: TRBV10-3
abundance: .
d_gene: .

CDR3aa: CASSQGARTKGLSTDTQYF
CDR3nt: TGCGCCAGCAGCCAAGGGGCCCGGACAAAGGGACTGAGCACAGATACGCAGTATTTT
j_gene: TRBJ2-3
v_gene: TRBV11-2
abundance: once
d_gene: .

CDR3aa: CASSRRTGGYGYTF
CDR3nt: TGTGCCAGCAGCCGCCGGACAGGAGGGTATGGCTACACCTTC
j_gene: TRBJ1-2
v_gene: TRBV14
abundance: .
d_gene: TRBD1

CDR3aa: CASSIRTGKNSPLHF
CDR3nt: TGCGCCAGCAGCATAAGGACAGGGAAGAATTCACCCCTCCACTTT
j_gene: TRBJ1-6
v_gene: TRBV5-1
abundance: .
d_gene: TRBD1

CDR3aa: CASSFKTGGPYNEQFF
CDR3nt: TGTGCCAGCAGCTTTAAGACAGGGGGGCCCTACAATGAGCAGTTCTTC
j_gene: TRBJ2-1
v_gene: TRBV5-4
abundance: .
d_gene: TRBD1

CDR3aa: CAISGRLSHEQYF
CDR3nt: TGTGCCATCAGTGGCAGGTTATCCCACGAGCAGTACTTC
j_gene: TRBJ2-7
v_gene: TRBV10-3
abundance: .
d_gene: .

CDR3aa: CASSQLQTNADTQYF
CDR3nt: TGTGCCAGCAGCCAACTTCAGACTAATGCAGATACGCAGTATTTT
j_gene: TRBJ2-3
v_gene: TRBV14
abundance: few
d_gene: .

CDR3aa: CSVGWQDTDTQYF
CDR3nt: TGCAGCGTTGGGTGGCAAGACACAGATACGCAGTATTTT
j_gene: TRBJ2-3
v_gene: TRBV29-1
abundance: few
d_gene: .

CDR3aa: CSAKKGDTQYF
CDR3nt: TGCAGTGCTAAGAAGGGTGACACGCAGTATTTT
j_gene: TRBJ2-3
v_gene: TRBV20-1
abundance: .
d_gene: .

CDR3aa: CAWSKGGKGYTF
CDR3nt: TGTGCCTGGAGTAAGGGTGGTAAAGGCTACACCTTC
j_gene: TRBJ1-2
v_gene: TRBV30
abundance: .
d_gene: .

CDR3aa: CASSLSRASGGYTF
CDR3nt: TGTGCCAGCAGCTTAAGTCGCGCCTCCGGGGGCTACACCTTC
j_gene: TRBJ1-2
v_gene: TRBV7-9
abundance: .
d_gene: .

CDR3aa: CASSQYPVLGEQYF
CDR3nt: TGCGCCAGCAGCCAGTATCCGGTTTTGGGCGAGCAGTACTTC
j_gene: TRBJ2-7
v_gene: TRBV4-3
abundance: .
d_gene: .

CDR3aa: CASSQDRGAVGSYEQYF
CDR3nt: TGCGCCAGCAGCCAAGATCGTGGGGCGGTGGGCTCCTACGAGCAGTACTTC
j_gene: TRBJ2-7
v_gene: TRBV4-3
abundance: .
d_gene: .

CDR3aa: CASSRDAVPGALGNTEAFF
CDR3nt: TGCGCCAGCAGCCGGGACGCGGTCCCAGGGGCATTGGGGAACACTGAAGCTTTCTTT
j_gene: TRBJ1-1
v_gene: TRBV4-1
abundance: few
d_gene: .

CDR3aa: CASSLGQPNEKLFF
CDR3nt: TGTGCCAGCAGCTTAGGACAGCCTAATGAAAAACTGTTTTTT
j_gene: TRBJ1-4
v_gene: TRBV7-2
abundance: .
d_gene: .

CDR3aa: CASSVTGLLQETQYF
CDR3nt: TGTGCCAGCAGTGTGACAGGGCTACTCCAAGAGACCCAGTACTTC
j_gene: TRBJ2-5
v_gene: TRBV25-1
abundance: few
d_gene: TRBD1

CDR3aa: CASSPRTSLNEQFF
CDR3nt: TGTGCCAGCAGCCCCCGGACTAGCCTGAATGAGCAGTTCTTC
j_gene: TRBJ2-1
v_gene: TRBV9
abundance: .
d_gene: TRBD2

CDR3aa: CASSFRPQSYGYTF
CDR3nt: TGTGCCAGCAGCTTCAGACCCCAGAGCTATGGCTACACCTTC
j_gene: TRBJ1-2
v_gene: TRBV11-2
abundance: few
d_gene: .

CDR3aa: CASSQRGNQPQHF
CDR3nt: TGCGCCAGCAGCCAACGGGGTAATCAGCCCCAGCATTTT
j_gene: TRBJ1-5
v_gene: TRBV4-3
abundance: .
d_gene: .

CDR3aa: CASSFKGDLTSGANVLTF
CDR3nt: TGTGCCAGCAGTTTTAAGGGCGACCTCACCTCTGGGGCCAACGTCCTGACTTTC
j_gene: TRBJ2-6
v_gene: TRBV27
abundance: .
d_gene: .

CDR3aa: CSVARTGNYNEQFF
CDR3nt: TGCAGCGTTGCACGGACAGGAAACTACAATGAGCAGTTCTTC
j_gene: TRBJ2-1
v_gene: TRBV29-1
abundance: .
d_gene: TRBD1

CDR3aa: CASSYRGNDSPLHF
CDR3nt: TGTGCCAGCAGCTACCGGGGTAACGATTCACCCCTCCACTTT
j_gene: TRBJ1-6
v_gene: TRBV13
abundance: .
d_gene: .

CDR3aa: CASRSGQGNNYGYTF
CDR3nt: TGTGCCAGCAGGAGCGGACAAGGAAATAACTATGGCTACACCTTC
j_gene: TRBJ1-2
v_gene: TRBV25-1
abundance: .
d_gene: .

CDR3aa: CASSQTHPTDYEQYF
CDR3nt: TGTGCCAGCAGCCAGACCCACCCCACGGATTACGAGCAGTACTTC
j_gene: TRBJ2-7
v_gene: TRBV6-6
abundance: .
d_gene: .